Listed below are T cell receptor beta chains from one sample, sequenced in a study of blood T cells in healthy people across ages. Via MiXCR, TCRdb re-called the 5' RACE reads, giving one row per CDR3 protein. Of some 1,500,000 distinct CDR3 sequences listed, roughly 43% are singletons. The sequencing sample was made of blood. Source of these receptors: a woman between 18 and 29 years old in good health. Both conserved end residues are part of each CDR3. A D gene is named only where the DNA matches it firmly. The size entry is marked missing in some rows and otherwise reads once, few, many or a size class.

>.|TRBV6-6|few|13|TRBJ1-2
CASSYSTRVGYTF
TGTGCCAGCAGTTACTCGACCAGGGTGGGCTACACCTTC
>.|TRBV7-9|few|17|TRBJ2-1
CASSLHHWRATYNEQFF
TGTGCCAGCAGCCTACATCATTGGCGGGCGACCTACAATGAGCAGTTCTTC
>.|TRBV6-1|few|15|TRBJ2-4
CASSVIVGSENIQYF
TGTGCCAGCAGTGTAATAGTTGGATCCGAAAACATTCAGTACTTC
>.|TRBV7-9|.|15|TRBJ1-1
CASSLSDRRNTEAFF
TGTGCCAGCAGCTTGTCGGACAGAAGGAACACTGAAGCTTTCTTT
>TRBD2|TRBV27|many|13|TRBJ2-5
CASSVEDGGAQYF
TGTGCCAGCAGTGTAGAGGATGGGGGGGCCCAGTACTTC
>.|TRBV20-1|few|12|TRBJ2-3
CSAPPGTDTQYF
TGCAGTGCTCCCCCCGGGACAGATACGCAGTATTTT
>TRBD2|TRBV20-1|.|15|TRBJ2-4
CSARGASGVKNIQYF
TGCAGTGCTAGAGGGGCAAGCGGGGTCAAAAACATTCAGTACTTC
>.|TRBV9|.|11|TRBJ2-7
CAYYPLHEQYF
TGTGCCTACTACCCCCTACACGAGCAGTACTTC
>.|TRBV29-1|.|12|TRBJ1-5
CSVGYRNQPQHF
TGCAGCGTTGGGTACAGAAATCAGCCCCAGCATTTT
>.|TRBV5-1|.|12|TRBJ2-3
CASSSGMDTQYF
TGCGCCAGCAGCTCGGGCATGGATACGCAGTATTTT
>TRBD2|TRBV30|.|16|TRBJ2-1
CAWRFGLAGSYNEQFF
TGTGCCTGGCGGTTCGGACTAGCGGGCTCCTACAATGAGCAGTTCTTC
>.|TRBV7-9|few|13|TRBJ2-7
CASSSEHSYEQYF
TGTGCCAGCAGCTCAGAACACAGCTACGAGCAGTACTTC
>TRBD2|TRBV7-9|.|15|TRBJ2-1
CASRKGLAGGNEQFF
TGTGCCAGCAGAAAGGGACTAGCGGGAGGCAATGAGCAGTTCTTC
>.|TRBV20-1|few|15|TRBJ2-3
CSARDDSPSTDTQYF
TGCAGTGCTAGAGACGACAGCCCTAGCACAGATACGCAGTATTTT
>TRBD1|TRBV20-1|.|16|TRBJ1-2
CSARPKGQATRYGYTF
TGCAGTGCTAGACCCAAAGGACAGGCCACCCGCTATGGCTACACCTTC
>.|TRBV4-1|.|17|TRBJ1-4
CASSQDSGRTTNEKLFF
TGCGCCAGCAGCCAAGATTCCGGCCGGACAACTAATGAAAAACTGTTTTTT
>TRBD2|TRBV4-2|.|12|TRBJ2-1
CASSFSGPEQFF
TGTGCCAGCAGCTTTAGCGGGCCCGAGCAGTTCTTC
>TRBD1|TRBV24-1|.|12|TRBJ2-1
CAISDWDSEQFF
TGTGCCATAAGTGACTGGGACAGTGAGCAGTTCTTC
>TRBD1|TRBV29-1|.|12|TRBJ1-1
CSWTGLDTEAFF
TGCAGTTGGACAGGGTTGGACACTGAAGCTTTCTTT
>.|TRBV4-1|many|14|TRBJ2-1
CASSQGGTYNEQFF
TGCGCCAGCAGCCAAGGGGGGACGTACAATGAGCAGTTCTTC
>.|TRBV12-3/TRBV12-4|once|14|TRBJ1-5
CASSLMALGQPQHF
TGTGCCAGCAGTTTAATGGCCTTGGGTCAGCCCCAGCATTTT
>.|TRBV20-1|few|13|TRBJ1-1
CSARGSGNNIAFF
TGCAGTGCTAGGGGAAGCGGTAATAATATAGCTTTCTTT
>.|TRBV29-1|few|15|TRBJ2-1
CSVVPDPGHINEQFF
TGCAGCGTTGTTCCGGATCCGGGACATATCAATGAGCAGTTCTTC
>.|TRBV28|few|15|TRBJ2-7
CASSLSEGGFYEQYF
TGTGCCAGCAGTTTATCCGAGGGAGGATTCTACGAGCAGTACTTC
>TRBD2|TRBV7-2|.|15|TRBJ2-1
CASSSGRAGGNEQFF
TGTGCCAGCAGCTCTGGACGAGCGGGAGGGAATGAGCAGTTCTTC
>TRBD2|TRBV7-2|.|15|TRBJ2-7
CASSLAVREGSEQYF
TGTGCCAGCAGCTTAGCTGTCCGGGAGGGATCCGAGCAGTACTTC
>.|TRBV3-1|.|15|TRBJ2-7
CASSQRGQTAYEQYF
TGTGCCAGCAGCCAAAGGGGCCAAACGGCCTACGAGCAGTACTTC
>.|TRBV5-1|few|16|TRBJ2-7
CASSLGLVVNLYEQYF
TGCGCCAGCAGCTTGGGACTAGTTGTGAACCTCTACGAGCAGTACTTC
>.|TRBV6-5|.|14|TRBJ1-2
CASNRDGGESGYTF
TGTGCCAGCAACCGCGACGGCGGCGAGAGTGGCTACACCTTC
>TRBD1|TRBV10-3|.|14|TRBJ1-2
CVISFGQGRYGYTF
TGTGTCATCAGCTTTGGACAGGGGCGGTATGGCTACACCTTC
>.|TRBV12-3/TRBV12-4|.|15|TRBJ1-4
CASSLIRATNEKLFF
TGTGCCAGCAGCCTGATCAGGGCAACTAATGAAAAACTGTTTTTT
>.|TRBV12-3/TRBV12-4|.|15|TRBJ2-2
CASSYATRRTGELFF
TGTGCCAGCAGTTACGCAACCCGACGGACCGGGGAGCTGTTTTTT
>.|TRBV11-3|.|14|TRBJ2-1
CASSHLRGNNEQFF
TGTGCCAGCAGCCACTTAAGGGGGAACAATGAGCAGTTCTTC
>.|TRBV27|.|14|TRBJ1-1
CASSLALGGSEAFF
TGTGCCAGCAGTTTAGCTCTCGGGGGGTCTGAAGCTTTCTTT
>.|TRBV4-1|.|13|TRBJ1-1
CASAWKGDTEAFF
TGCGCCAGCGCTTGGAAGGGGGACACTGAAGCTTTCTTT
>TRBD1|TRBV3-1|.|16|TRBJ2-1
CASNPAGQGAQAQQFF
TGTGCCAGCAACCCGGCGGGACAGGGAGCCCAAGCCCAGCAGTTCTTC
>.|TRBV7-8|.|11|TRBJ2-7
CVSSNTYEQYF
TGTGTCAGCAGCAATACCTACGAGCAGTACTTC
>.|TRBV29-1|.|13|TRBJ2-1
CSVPPRARNEQFF
TGCAGCGTTCCCCCCAGGGCTAGGAATGAGCAGTTCTTC
>.|TRBV2|.|13|TRBJ2-5
CASSETDRKTQYF
TGTGCCAGCAGTGAAACGGACAGAAAGACCCAGTACTTC
>.|TRBV20-1|few|14|TRBJ2-1
CSARSSRTYNEQFF
TGCAGTGCTAGGTCGTCAAGGACCTACAATGAGCAGTTCTTC
>.|TRBV6-2/TRBV6-3|few|16|TRBJ2-6
CASSPQISSGANVLTF
TGTGCCAGCAGTCCTCAGATAAGCTCTGGGGCCAACGTCCTGACTTTC
>.|TRBV4-2|.|13|TRBJ1-1
CAGSLQMNTEAFF
TGTGCCGGCAGCTTACAGATGAACACTGAAGCTTTCTTT
>.|TRBV20-1|few|15|TRBJ1-2
CSARASEGSNYGYTF
TGCAGTGCTAGAGCCTCAGAGGGTTCTAACTATGGCTACACCTTC
>.|TRBV20-1|few|13|TRBJ2-5
CSARDRSRETQYF
TGCAGTGCTAGAGATAGGTCACGGGAGACCCAGTACTTC
>TRBD1|TRBV5-1|.|16|TRBJ2-7
CASSLEGQGRIYEQYF
TGCGCCAGCAGCTTGGAGGGACAGGGTCGAATCTACGAGCAGTACTTC
>.|TRBV29-1|few|17|TRBJ2-1
CSVEFPNRVWTYNEQFF
TGCAGCGTTGAATTCCCCAACAGGGTATGGACCTACAATGAGCAGTTCTTC
>TRBD2|TRBV29-1|few|17|TRBJ2-5
CSVEDPWSSGGRETQYF
TGCAGCGTTGAAGACCCCTGGTCTAGCGGGGGACGAGAGACCCAGTACTTC
>.|TRBV5-5|.|14|TRBJ1-1
CASSLVDTHTEAFF
TGTGCCAGCAGCTTGGTGGACACCCACACTGAAGCTTTCTTT